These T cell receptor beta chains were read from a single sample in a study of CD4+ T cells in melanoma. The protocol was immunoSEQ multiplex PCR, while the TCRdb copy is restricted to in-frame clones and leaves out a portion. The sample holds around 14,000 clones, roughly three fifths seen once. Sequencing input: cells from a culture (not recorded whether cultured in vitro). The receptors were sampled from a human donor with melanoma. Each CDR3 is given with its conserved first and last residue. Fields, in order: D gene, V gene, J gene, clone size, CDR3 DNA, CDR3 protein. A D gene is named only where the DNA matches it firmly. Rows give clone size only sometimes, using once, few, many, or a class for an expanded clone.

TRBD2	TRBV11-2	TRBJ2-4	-	TGTGCCAGCAGCTTAGATCGGGGGGGAATTCAGTACTTC	CASSLDRGGIQYF
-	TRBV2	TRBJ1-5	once	TGTGCCAGCAGTGTGGGCAGGGAAGGATTCAGCAATCAGCCCCAGCATTTT	CASSVGREGFSNQPQHF
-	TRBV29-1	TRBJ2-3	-	TGCAGCGTTGAAGAGTTCAGGGATACGCAGTATTTT	CSVEEFRDTQYF
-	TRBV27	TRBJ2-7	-	TGTGCCAGCAGCCCCGGGCCTCAACCCCCCTACGAGCAGTACTTC	CASSPGPQPPYEQYF
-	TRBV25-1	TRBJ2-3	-	TGTGCCAGCACCAAGGGGTCGGGCACAGATACGCAGTATTTT	CASTKGSGTDTQYF
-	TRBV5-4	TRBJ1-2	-	TGTGCCAGCAGCTTGGTAGGGCTCTTTGCCTTC	CASSLVGLFAF
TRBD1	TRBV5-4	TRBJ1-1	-	TGTGCCAGCAGCGCCAGACAGGGAATGAACACTGAAGCTTTCTTT	CASSARQGMNTEAFF
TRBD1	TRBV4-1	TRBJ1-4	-	TGCGCCAGCAGCCAAGACGGGACAGGGGGTGAAAAACTGTTTTTT	CASSQDGTGGEKLFF
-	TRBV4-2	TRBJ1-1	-	TGTGCCAGCAGCCCTGGGGCAGCTCCTGGGACTTTCTTT	CASSPGAAPGTFF
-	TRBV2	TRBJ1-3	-	TGTGCCAGCAGCTTTAGGGGTCCCCTATCTGGAAACACCATATATTTT	CASSFRGPLSGNTIYF
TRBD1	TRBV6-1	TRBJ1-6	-	TGTGCCAGCAGTGGGACAGGGTTAGATTCACCCCTCCACTTT	CASSGTGLDSPLHF
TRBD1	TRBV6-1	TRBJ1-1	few	TGTGCCAGCGTCGGGACAGGGGCTGCTTTCTTT	CASVGTGAAFF
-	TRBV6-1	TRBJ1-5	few	TGTGCCAGCAGTGAATACAGGGTCCGCAATCAGCCCCAGCATTTT	CASSEYRVRNQPQHF
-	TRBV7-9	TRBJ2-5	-	TGTGCCAGCAGCTTTAGCCCGTTCGGCCAAGAGACCCAGTACTTC	CASSFSPFGQETQYF
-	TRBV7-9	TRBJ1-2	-	TGTGCCAGCAGCTCGACCCCCAGGCTTGGCTACACCTTC	CASSSTPRLGYTF
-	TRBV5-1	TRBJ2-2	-	TGCGCCAGCAGCCCGGGGTCCGGGGAGCTGTTTTTT	CASSPGSGELFF
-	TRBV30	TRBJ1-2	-	TGTGCCTGGAGTCACTCAGGGCATCGCTTTAGGGGCTACACCTTC	CAWSHSGHRFRGYTF
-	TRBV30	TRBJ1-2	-	TGTGCCGGAAAGGGGAGAAGCTACACCTTC	CAGKGRSYTF
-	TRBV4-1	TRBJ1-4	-	TGCGCCAGCAGCCGAGCCCCGGGGGTTGAAAAACTGTTTTTT	CASSRAPGVEKLFF
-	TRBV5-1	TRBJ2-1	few	TGCGCCAGCAGCTTGGTCCCCAACAATGAGCAGTTCTTC	CASSLVPNNEQFF
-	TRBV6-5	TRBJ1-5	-	TGTGCCAGCAGTACCGGCTGGGATAGCAATCAGCCCCAGCATTTT	CASSTGWDSNQPQHF
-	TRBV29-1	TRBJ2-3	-	TGCAGCGTTGAAGATCGGGTCGAGGTGAGCACAGATACGCAGTATTTT	CSVEDRVEVSTDTQYF
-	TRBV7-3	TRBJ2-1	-	TGTGCCAGCAGCTTAAGAGGATCTGGCGGGTGGGATGAGCAGTTCTTC	CASSLRGSGGWDEQFF
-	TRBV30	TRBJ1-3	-	TGTGCCTGGAGTACAGGACGGTACTCTGGAAACACCATATATTTT	CAWSTGRYSGNTIYF
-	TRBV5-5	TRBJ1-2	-	TGTGCCAGCAGCAGCCCGCCGGGGGCCTTCTATGGCTACACCTTC	CASSSPPGAFYGYTF
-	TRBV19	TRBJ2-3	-	TGTGCCAGTAGTCGGCAGGGAAGCACAGATACGCAGTATTTT	CASSRQGSTDTQYF
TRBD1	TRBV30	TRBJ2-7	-	TGTGCCTGGACCCGGGGGAAACAGGGGGGAAAGGGCTACGAGCAGTACTTC	CAWTRGKQGGKGYEQYF
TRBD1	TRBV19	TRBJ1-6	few	TGTGCCAGTAGTTGGGACAGTGAACATAATTCACCCCTCCACTTT	CASSWDSEHNSPLHF
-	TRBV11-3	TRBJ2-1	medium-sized	TGTGCCAGCAGCTTAGATAGCAATGAGCAGTTCTTC	CASSLDSNEQFF
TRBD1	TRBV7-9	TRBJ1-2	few	TGTGCCAGCAGCTTCACGACAGGGTTGGGTGGCTACACCTTC	CASSFTTGLGGYTF
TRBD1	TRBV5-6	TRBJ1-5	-	TGTGCCAGCAGCTATTACAGGGGGAGTAGCAATCAGCCCCAGCATTTT	CASSYYRGSSNQPQHF
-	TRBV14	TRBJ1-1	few	TGTGCCAGCAGCCGCGCCGGACCTAATGAAGCTTTCTTT	CASSRAGPNEAFF
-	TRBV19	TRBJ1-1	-	TGTGCCAGTGGGTACGTAAATAGGGAAGAAGCTTTCTTT	CASGYVNREEAFF
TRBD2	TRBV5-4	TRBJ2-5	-	TGTGCCAGCACCGAGACTAGCGGGGACGAGACCCAGTACTTC	CASTETSGDETQYF
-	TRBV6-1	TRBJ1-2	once	TGTGCCAGCAGTGAATCGGCAGGCTACTATGGCTACACCTTC	CASSESAGYYGYTF
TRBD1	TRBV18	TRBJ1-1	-	TGTGCCAGCTCACTCGGGACAGGGGGCTTGGAAGCTTTCTTT	CASSLGTGGLEAFF
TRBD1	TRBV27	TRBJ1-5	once	TGTGCCAGCAGTTTAGGGACAGGGGGTATGATGGACAATCAGCCCCAGCATTTT	CASSLGTGGMMDNQPQHF
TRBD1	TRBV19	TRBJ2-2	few	TGTGCCAGTAGTAGATGGACAGGTTCGACCGGGGAGCTGTTTTTT	CASSRWTGSTGELFF
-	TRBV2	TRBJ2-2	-	TGTGCCAGCAGTGCGCAGGGCCTAAACACCGGGGAGCTGTTTTTT	CASSAQGLNTGELFF
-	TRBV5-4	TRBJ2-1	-	TGTGCCAGCAGCCGGTCTCAGGGCCATGAGCAGTTCTTC	CASSRSQGHEQFF
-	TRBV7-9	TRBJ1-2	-	TGTGCCAGCAGCTCACGACAGGACCCCTTCACCGGCTACACCTTC	CASSSRQDPFTGYTF
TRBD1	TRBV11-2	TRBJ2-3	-	TGTGCCAGCAGCATCAACAGGGGGAAAAAAGGCACAGATACGCAGTATTTT	CASSINRGKKGTDTQYF
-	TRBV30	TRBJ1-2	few	TGTGCCTGGAGTGTAGGGGCCCGATACACCTTC	CAWSVGARYTF
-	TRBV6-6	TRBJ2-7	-	TGTGCCAGCAGTTACAGGGGCAGCTCCTACGAGCAGTACTTC	CASSYRGSSYEQYF
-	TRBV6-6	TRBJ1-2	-	TGTGCCAGCAAGGGGGAAGGCAAGGCCTATGGCTACACCTTC	CASKGEGKAYGYTF
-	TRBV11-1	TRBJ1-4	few	TGTGCCAGCAGCTTAGAAGGGACCCCTACAACTAATGAAAAACTGTTTTTT	CASSLEGTPTTNEKLFF
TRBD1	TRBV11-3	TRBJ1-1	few	TGTGCCAGCAGCACCAGGGGGACTGAAGCTTTCTTT	CASSTRGTEAFF
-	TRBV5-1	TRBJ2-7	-	TGCGCCAGCAGCTTAGGGTTGCGCGAGCAGTACTTC	CASSLGLREQYF
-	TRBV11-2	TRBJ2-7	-	TGTGCCAGCAGCTTAGTGGGGAAGAACTACGAGCAGTACTTC	CASSLVGKNYEQYF
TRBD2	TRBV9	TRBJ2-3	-	TGTGCCAGCAGCGTAGGGTCTAGCGGGGTCATGCAGTATTTT	CASSVGSSGVMQYF
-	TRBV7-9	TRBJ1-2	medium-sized	TGTGCCAGCAGCTTAGAAACAGGCAACTATGGCTACACCTTC	CASSLETGNYGYTF
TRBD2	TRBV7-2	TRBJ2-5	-	TGTGCCAGCAGCACCGGGACTAGTAAGGAGACCCAGTACTTC	CASSTGTSKETQYF
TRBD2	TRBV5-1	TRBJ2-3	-	TGCGCCAGCACACCACAGGGACTAGCGGGGGGGGCAGATACGCAGTATTTT	CASTPQGLAGGADTQYF
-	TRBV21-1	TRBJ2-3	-	TGTGCCAGCAGCAAAGAGCACAGGCACCGGGATACGCAGTATTTT	CASSKEHRHRDTQYF
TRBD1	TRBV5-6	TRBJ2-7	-	TGTGCCAGCAGCTTGGGAGGCCCAGGGGGTACCTACGAGCAGTACTTC	CASSLGGPGGTYEQYF